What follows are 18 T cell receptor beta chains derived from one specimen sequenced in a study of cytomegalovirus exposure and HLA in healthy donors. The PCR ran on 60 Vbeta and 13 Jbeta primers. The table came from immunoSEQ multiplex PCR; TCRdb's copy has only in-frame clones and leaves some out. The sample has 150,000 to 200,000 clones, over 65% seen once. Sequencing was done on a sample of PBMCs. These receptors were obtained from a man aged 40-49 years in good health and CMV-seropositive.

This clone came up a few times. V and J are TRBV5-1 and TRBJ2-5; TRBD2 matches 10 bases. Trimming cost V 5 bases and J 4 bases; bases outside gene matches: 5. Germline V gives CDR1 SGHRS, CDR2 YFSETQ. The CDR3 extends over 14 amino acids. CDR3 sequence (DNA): TGCGCCAGCAGGCTAGCGGGAGCGTCAGAGACCCAGTACTTC. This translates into CASRLAGASETQYF.

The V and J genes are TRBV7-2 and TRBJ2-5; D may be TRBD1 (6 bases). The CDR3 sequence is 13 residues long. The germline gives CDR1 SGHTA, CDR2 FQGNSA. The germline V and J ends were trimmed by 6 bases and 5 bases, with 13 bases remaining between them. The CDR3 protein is CASSLQGLETQYF. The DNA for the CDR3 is TGTGCCAGCAGTCTTCAGGGGTTGGAGACCCAGTACTTC.

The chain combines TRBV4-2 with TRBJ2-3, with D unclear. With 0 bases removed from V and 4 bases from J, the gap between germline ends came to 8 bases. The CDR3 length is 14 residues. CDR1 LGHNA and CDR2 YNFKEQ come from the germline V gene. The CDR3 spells CASSQEDRADTQYF. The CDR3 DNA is TGTGCCAGCAGCCAAGAAGACCGGGCAGATACGCAGTATTTT.

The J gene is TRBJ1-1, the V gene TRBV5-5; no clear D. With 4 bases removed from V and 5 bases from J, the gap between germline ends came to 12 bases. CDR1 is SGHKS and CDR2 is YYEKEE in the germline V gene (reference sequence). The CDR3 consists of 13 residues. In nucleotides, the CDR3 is TGTGCCAGCAGCGTACTAGCGGGGACTGAAGCTTTCTTT. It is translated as CASSVLAGTEAFF.

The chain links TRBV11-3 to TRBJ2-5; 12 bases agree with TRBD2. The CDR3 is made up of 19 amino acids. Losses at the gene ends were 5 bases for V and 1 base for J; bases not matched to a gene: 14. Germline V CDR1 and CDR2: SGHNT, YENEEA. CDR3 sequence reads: CASSARRVASGRAQETQYF. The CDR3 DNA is TGTGCCAGCAGCGCCAGAAGGGTTGCTAGCGGGAGGGCCCAAGAGACCCAGTACTTC.

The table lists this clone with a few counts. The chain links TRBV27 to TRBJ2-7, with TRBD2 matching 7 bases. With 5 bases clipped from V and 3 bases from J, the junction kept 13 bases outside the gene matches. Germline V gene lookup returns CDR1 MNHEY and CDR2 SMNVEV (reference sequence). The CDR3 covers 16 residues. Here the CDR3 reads CASSPAGAGSGYEQYF. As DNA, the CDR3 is TGTGCCAGCAGTCCCGCCGGAGCGGGGTCAGGCTACGAGCAGTACTTC.

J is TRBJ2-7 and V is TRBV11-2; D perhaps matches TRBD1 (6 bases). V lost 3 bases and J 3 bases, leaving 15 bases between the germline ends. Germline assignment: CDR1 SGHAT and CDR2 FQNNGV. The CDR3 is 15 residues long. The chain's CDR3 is CASSLVAGDYYEQYF. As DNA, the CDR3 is TGTGCCAGCAGCTTGGTTGCAGGGGATTACTACGAGCAGTACTTC.

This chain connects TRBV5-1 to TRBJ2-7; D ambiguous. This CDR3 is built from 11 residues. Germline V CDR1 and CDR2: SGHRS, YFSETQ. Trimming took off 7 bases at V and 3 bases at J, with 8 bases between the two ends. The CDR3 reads CASAQDYEQYF. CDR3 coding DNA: TGCGCCAGCGCCCAGGACTACGAGCAGTACTTC.

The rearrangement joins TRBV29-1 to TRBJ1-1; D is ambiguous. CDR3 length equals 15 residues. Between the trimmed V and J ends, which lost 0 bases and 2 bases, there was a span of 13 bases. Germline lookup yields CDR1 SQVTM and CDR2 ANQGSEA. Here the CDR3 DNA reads TGCAGCGTTGAAGATTTGGGCAGCTCAAACACTGAAGCTTTCTTT. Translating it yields CSVEDLGSSNTEAFF.

CDR3 nucleotide sequence: TGTGCCATCAGTGAGTCGGAGCAGGGCGGCGGGAGAAATGAGCAGTTCTTC. Its protein is CAISESEQGGGRNEQFF. The genes are TRBV10-3 and TRBJ2-1, with 7 bases identical to TRBD2. V shed 0 bases, J shed 7 bases, and the junction held 12 bases outside the gene matches. CDR3 length: 17 residues. CDR1 and CDR2 from the germline V gene are ENHRY and SYGVKD.

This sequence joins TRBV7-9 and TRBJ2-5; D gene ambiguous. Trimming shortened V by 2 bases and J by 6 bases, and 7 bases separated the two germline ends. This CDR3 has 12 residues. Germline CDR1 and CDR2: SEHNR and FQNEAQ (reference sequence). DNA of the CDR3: TGTGCCAGCAGCTTACAACAGAAGACCCAGTACTTC. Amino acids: CASSLQQKTQYF. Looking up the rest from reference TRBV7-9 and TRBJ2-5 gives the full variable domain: DTGVSQNPRHKITKRGQNVTFRCDPISEHNRLYWYRQTLGQGPEFLTYFQNEAQLEKSRLLSDRFSAERPKGSFSTLEIQRTEQGDSAMYLCASSLQQKTQYFGPGTRLLVL.

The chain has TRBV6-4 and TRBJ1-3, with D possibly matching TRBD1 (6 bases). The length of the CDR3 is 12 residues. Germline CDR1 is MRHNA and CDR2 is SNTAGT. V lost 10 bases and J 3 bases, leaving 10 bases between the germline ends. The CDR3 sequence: CAIRTVGNTIYF. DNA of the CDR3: TGTGCCATCAGGACAGTTGGAAACACCATATATTTT.

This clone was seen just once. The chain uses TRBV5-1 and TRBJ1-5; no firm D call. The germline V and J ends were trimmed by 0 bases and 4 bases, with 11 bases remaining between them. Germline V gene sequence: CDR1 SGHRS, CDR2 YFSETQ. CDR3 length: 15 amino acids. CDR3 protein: CASSLDGVGNQPQHF. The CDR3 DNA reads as TGCGCCAGCAGCTTGGACGGGGTGGGGAATCAGCCCCAGCATTTT.

CDR3 coding DNA: TGCGCCAGCAGCTTGGTGGGGGACAACTCCTACGAGCAGTACTTC. Encoded protein: CASSLVGDNSYEQYF. V gene TRBV5-1 combines with J gene TRBJ2-7; tentatively, D is TRBD1 (6 bases). The CDR3 spans 15 residues. The germline V gene has CDR1 SGHRS and CDR2 YFSETQ. Trimming removed 0 bases from V and 0 bases from J, with 10 bases in between. Looking up the rest from reference TRBV5-1 and TRBJ2-7 gives the full variable domain: KAGVTQTPRYLIKTRGQQVTLSCSPISGHRSVSWYQQTPGQGLQFLFEYFSETQRNKGNFPGRFSGRQFSNSRSEMNVSTLELGDSALYLCASSLVGDNSYEQYFGPGTRLTVT.

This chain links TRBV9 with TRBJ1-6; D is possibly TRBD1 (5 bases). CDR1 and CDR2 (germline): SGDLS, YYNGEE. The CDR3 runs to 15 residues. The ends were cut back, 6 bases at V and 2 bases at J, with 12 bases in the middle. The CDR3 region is CASNSDSAYNSPLHF. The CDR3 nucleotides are TGTGCCAGCAATTCCGACAGTGCCTATAATTCACCCCTCCACTTT.

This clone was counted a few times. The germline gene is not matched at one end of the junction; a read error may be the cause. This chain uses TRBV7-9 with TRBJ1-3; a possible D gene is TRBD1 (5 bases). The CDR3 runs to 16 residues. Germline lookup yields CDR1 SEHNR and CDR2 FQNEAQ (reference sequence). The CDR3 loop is CSSSFKGTFSGNTIYF. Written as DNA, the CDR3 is TGTTCCAGCAGCTTCAAAGGGACTTTCTCTGGAAACACCATATATTTT.

Here the CDR3 reads CASSLGDRGRLETQYF. The CDR3 region has the DNA TGTGCCAGCAGCTTAGGGGACAGGGGGCGTTTGGAGACCCAGTACTTC. This chain connects TRBV7-7 to TRBJ2-5, with 12 bases aligning to TRBD1. The V and J ends lost 1 base and 5 bases, in that order; junction bases with no gene match: 5. The CDR3 has 16 residues. Germline CDR1 is SSHAT and CDR2 is FNYEAQ (reference sequence).

This CDR3 is CASSQNSGRAGELFF. CDR3 DNA sequence: TGTGCCAGCAGCCAAAATAGCGGGAGGGCCGGGGAGCTGTTTTTT. V is TRBV14 and J is TRBJ2-2, with 11 bases identical to TRBD2. The germline V gene has CDR1 SGHDN and CDR2 FVKESK. The trim removed 2 bases at V and 6 bases at J, leaving 2 bases unmatched. The length of the CDR3 is 15 residues. Together with reference TRBV14 and TRBJ2-2, the CDR3 gives the full variable domain: EAGVTQFPSHSVIEKGQTVTLRCDPISGHDNLYWYRRVMGKEIKFLLHFVKESKQDESGMPNNRFLAERTGGTYSTLKVQPAELEDSGVYFCASSQNSGRAGELFFGEGSRLTVL.